These 26 T cell receptor beta chains were all obtained from the same sample, sequenced in a study of T cell responses to AZD1222 COVID-19 vaccine. Assay: immunoSEQ multiplex PCR; the TCRdb copy retains only in-frame clones and omits some. This table holds 140,000 or so clones, 92% found once. This specimen consisted of peripheral blood, obtained on day 0 of AZD1222 vaccination. The receptors come from an adult in good health.

The chain has TRBV18 and TRBJ1-5; D possibly corresponds to TRBD1 (6 bases). Germline values: CDR1 KGHSH, CDR2 LQKENI. Trimming pared 6 bases from V and 13 bases from J, leaving 13 bases between. The CDR3 contains 11 residues. The CDR3 reads CASSDRDTQHF. The DNA of the CDR3 is TGTGCCAGCTCCGACCGGGACACACAGCATTTT. The full variable domain, in which reference TRBV18 and TRBJ1-5 provide the parts outside the CDR3, is NAGVMQNPRHLVRRRGQEARLRCSPMKGHSHVYWYRQLPEEGLKFMVYLQKENIIDESGMPKERFSAEFPKEGPSILRIQQVVRGDSAAYFCASSDRDTQHFGDGTRLSIL.

This chain joins TRBV7-2 and TRBJ1-6; D is ambiguous. There are 14 residues in the CDR3. Germline V lookup: CDR1 SGHTA, CDR2 FQGNSA. Trimming took 1 base from V and 14 from J, leaving 15 bases between them. As DNA, the CDR3 is TGTGCCAGCAGCTTAGAAGGGCCCCTAGGAACCCTCCACTTT. Its translation is CASSLEGPLGTLHF.

V usage is TRBV7-2 and J usage is TRBJ1-5; D gene unclear. V lost 5 bases and J lost 7, with 9 bases in between. The CDR3 has 12 residues. The germline gives CDR1 SGHTA, CDR2 FQGNSA. This CDR3 is CASSPVRQPQHF. The CDR3 bases are TGTGCCAGCAGCCCTGTTCGGCAGCCCCAGCATTTT.

This chain uses TRBV28 with TRBJ2-7, with 10 bases matching TRBD1. V was pared by 5 bases and J by 0 bases, with 4 bases of the junction left unmatched. There are 15 residues in the CDR3. Germline CDR1 reads MDHEN; CDR2 reads SYDVKM. CDR3 loop: CASSTRTGGSYEQYF. The CDR3 coding sequence is TGTGCCAGCAGTACCCGGACAGGGGGCTCCTACGAGCAGTACTTC.

This chain connects TRBV6-5 to TRBJ1-4; no definite D call. This CDR3 contains 14 residues. Per the germline V gene, CDR1 is MNHEY and CDR2 is SVGAGI. The V gene lost 7 bases and the J gene lost 4 bases, with 13 bases spanning the gap. This chain's CDR3 is CASKRRALNEKLFF. The CDR3 coding sequence is TGTGCCAGCAAGAGGAGGGCTCTTAATGAAAAACTGTTTTTT.

This rearrangement joins TRBV7-9 to TRBJ1-1, with 11 bases fitting TRBD1. This CDR3 region has 15 residues. The J segment lost 3 bases and the V segment lost 1 base, leaving 1 base of the junction unmatched. Germline CDR1 and CDR2: SEHNR and FQNEAQ (reference sequence). CDR3 loop: CASSLVGQGDTEAFF. The CDR3 region has the DNA TGTGCCAGCAGCTTAGTGGGACAGGGGGACACTGAAGCTTTCTTT.

The chain carries TRBV27 and TRBJ1-4, with 9 bases that match TRBD1. Germline V gives CDR1 MNHEY, CDR2 SMNVEV (reference sequence). The V and J ends lost 3 bases and 2 bases, in that order; junction bases with no gene match: 10. The CDR3 covers 18 residues. CDR3 sequence (DNA): TGTGCCAGCAGTTTGCCTCGACAGGGGGTGAGGACTAATGAAAAACTGTTTTTT. Protein: CASSLPRQGVRTNEKLFF.

This rearrangement joins TRBV7-2 to TRBJ1-5; TRBD1 matches at 7 bases. The CDR3 loop spans 16 amino acids. Germline-derived CDR1 and CDR2 are SGHTA and FQGNSA. Trimming took 0 bases from V and 2 from J; bases not matched to a gene: 4. The CDR3 here is CASSLASTGGNQPQHF. In DNA form, the CDR3 reads TGTGCCAGCAGCTTAGCTAGTACAGGGGGCAATCAGCCCCAGCATTTT.

This clone was seen once. The same CDR3 is also encoded by other DNA sequences in this sample. This chain uses TRBV4-2 with TRBJ1-2; no firm D call. The CDR3 has 14 residues. In germline, CDR1 is LGHNA, CDR2 YNFKEQ. Trimming pared 0 bases from V and 4 bases from J, leaving 9 bases between. CDR3 sequence (DNA): TGTGCCAGCAGCCAAGACAGGTCAAGCTATGGCTACACCTTC. Translated: CASSQDRSSYGYTF.

The rearrangement links TRBV7-2 to TRBJ2-7, with 8 bases matching TRBD2. Germline V gene data show CDR1 as SGHTA and CDR2 as FQGNSA. The CDR3 spans 13 residues. Germline trimming cut 4 bases from V and 7 bases from J; bases unmatched to any gene: 6. CDR3 sequence (DNA): TGTGCCAGCAGCTCGCGACTAGCGTGGGAGCAGTACTTC. Translated, it gives CASSSRLAWEQYF.

CDR3: CASGSGTSNQPQHF. As DNA, the CDR3 is TGTGCTAGTGGCTCAGGTACTAGCAATCAGCCCCAGCATTTT. The chain joins TRBV12-5 to TRBJ1-5; no clear D. Germline CDR1 and CDR2: LGHNT and FRNRAP. The CDR3 loop spans 14 amino acids. Trimming pared 6 bases from V and 0 bases from J, leaving 9 bases between.

This chain connects TRBV5-1 to TRBJ1-3; the match to TRBD1 covers 9 bases. Losses at the gene ends were 2 bases for V and 8 bases for J; bases not matched to a gene: 5. Looked up from germline, CDR1 is SGHRS and CDR2 is YFSETQ. CDR3 length: 14 amino acids. The CDR3 DNA reads TGCGCCAGCAGCTTTCCGGGACAGGGAGACACCATATATTTT. This translates into CASSFPGQGDTIYF. The full variable domain, completed using reference TRBV5-1 and TRBJ1-3, is KAGVTQTPRYLIKTRGQQVTLSCSPISGHRSVSWYQQTPGQGLQFLFEYFSETQRNKGNFPGRFSGRQFSNSRSEMNVSTLELGDSALYLCASSFPGQGDTIYFGEGSWLTVV.

Turning to this clone: Germline is not matched at one junction end, which may reflect a read error. CDR3 residues: CASSLGSWRSLNF. Written as DNA, the CDR3 is TGTGCCAGCAGCTTAGGGTCATGGCGGTCCCTCAATTTT. V usage is TRBV7-6 and J usage is TRBJ2-3; D uncertain. There are 13 residues in the CDR3. CDR1 SGHVS and CDR2 FNYEAQ come from the germline V gene.

This clone was detected only once. The chain employs TRBV15 and TRBJ2-5; D is uncertain. The ends were cut back, 6 bases at V and 5 bases at J, with 22 bases in the middle. The CDR3 is made up of 16 amino acids. Germline CDR1 is LNHNV and CDR2 is YYDKDF (reference sequence). In DNA, the CDR3 is TGTGCCACCAGATTAGGCGAATTGCTGGGTGGTGAGACCCAGTACTTC. Its protein is CATRLGELLGGETQYF.

The CDR3, as DNA: TGTGCCAGCAGAGGATCTGGGCTCCTTCCCTACGAGCAGTACTTC. Residues: CASRGSGLLPYEQYF. This chain links TRBV2 with TRBJ2-7; no firm D call. The ends were cut back, 6 bases at V and 2 bases at J, with 17 bases in the middle. Looked up from germline, CDR1 is SNHLY and CDR2 is FYNNEI. The CDR3 sequence is 15 residues long.

The rearrangement uses TRBV4-1 and TRBJ2-1, with a possible D match to TRBD2 (6 bases). The CDR3 is made up of 18 amino acids. The V end lost 1 base, the J end lost 4 bases, and 20 bases lay between the germline ends. CDR1 and CDR2 (germline): MGHRA, YSYEKL. This CDR3 is CASSQAPRGVGGYNEQFF. Written as DNA, the CDR3 is TGCGCCAGCAGCCAAGCGCCACGAGGGGTAGGAGGGTACAATGAGCAGTTCTTC.

This clone was detected once. The rearrangement links TRBV6-5 to TRBJ1-1; TRBD1 matches at 12 bases. Germline assignment: CDR1 MNHEY and CDR2 SVGAGI. The ends lost 5 bases at V and 0 bases at J; junction bases unmatched: 1. The CDR3 runs 15 residues. CDR3 nucleotides: TGTGCCAGCAGTCGGGACAGGGGGCTGAACACTGAAGCTTTCTTT. Its protein is CASSRDRGLNTEAFF.

The chain carries TRBV27 and TRBJ2-3; D unclear. Trimming took 3 bases from V and 6 from J, leaving 4 bases between them. Germline V gene data show CDR1 as MNHEY and CDR2 as SMNVEV (reference sequence). The CDR3 is 11 amino acids. In DNA, the CDR3 is TGTGCCAGCAGTTTGGCGGATACGCAGTATTTT. Protein sequence: CASSLADTQYF.

This clone was counted between two and nine times. V gene TRBV24-1 combines with J gene TRBJ2-3; perhaps TRBD1 as D (6 bases). CDR3 length: 14 residues. Germline values: CDR1 KGHDR, CDR2 SFDVKD. Trimming cost V 4 bases and J 3 bases, with 10 bases left between them. The DNA of the CDR3 is TGTGCCACCAGTGACTGGGACACGACAGATACGCAGTATTTT. This sequence encodes CATSDWDTTDTQYF.

V is TRBV4-3 and J is TRBJ1-4; the D is unclear. V lost 0 bases and J 8 bases, leaving 13 bases between the germline ends. Germline V gene sequence: CDR1 LGHNA, CDR2 YSLEER. The CDR3 sequence is 15 residues long. CDR3 DNA: TGCGCCAGCAGCCAAGAGCTGGCGGGAGGCGAAAAACTGTTTTTT. Protein sequence: CASSQELAGGEKLFF.

The V call is TRBV7-9, the J call TRBJ2-7; 7 positions match TRBD1. The CDR3 runs 15 residues. Trimming took 1 base from V and 5 from J; bases not matched to a gene: 8. Germline V gives CDR1 SEHNR, CDR2 FQNEAQ (reference sequence). CDR3 in DNA: TGTGCCAGCAGCTTAGTGCGCGACAGGGTGGACGAGCAGTACTTC. Its protein product is CASSLVRDRVDEQYF. The full variable domain, completed using reference TRBV7-9 and TRBJ2-7, is DTGVSQNPRHKITKRGQNVTFRCDPISEHNRLYWYRQTLGQGPEFLTYFQNEAQLEKSRLLSDRFSAERPKGSFSTLEIQRTEQGDSAMYLCASSLVRDRVDEQYFGPGTRLTVT.

V usage is TRBV7-9 and J usage is TRBJ1-2; TRBD1 aligns across 8 bases. This CDR3 is built from 15 residues. In germline, CDR1 is SEHNR, CDR2 FQNEAQ (reference sequence). V was pared by 6 bases and J by 8 bases, with 14 bases of the junction left unmatched. CDR3 sequence (DNA): TGTGCCAGCAGAACTCCGACCGGGAACAGGGGGGGCTACACCTTC. Translated, it gives CASRTPTGNRGGYTF.

This clone was counted between two and nine times. V and J are TRBV29-1 and TRBJ2-6; 7 nucleotides agree with TRBD1. Losses at the gene ends were 6 bases for V and 3 bases for J; bases not matched to a gene: 5. CDR3 size: 14 residues. CDR1 and CDR2 from the germline V gene are SQVTM and ANQGSEA. The CDR3 reads CSVRGGFGANVLTF. The CDR3 nucleotides are TGCAGCGTCCGAGGGGGCTTTGGGGCCAACGTCCTGACTTTC.

CDR3 nucleotide sequence: TGTGCCAGCAGCACTTGGGCCGGGGAGCTGTTTTTT. It specifies CASSTWAGELFF. The J gene is TRBJ2-2, the V gene TRBV5-4; the D is unclear. Germline CDR1 is SGHNT and CDR2 is YYREEE (reference sequence). The CDR3 sequence is 12 residues long. The ends were cut back, 4 bases at V and 6 bases at J, with 7 bases in the middle.

The chain recombines TRBV3-1 (or the pseudogene TRBV3-2) with TRBJ2-6; maybe TRBD2 (7 bases). The V end was cut by 1 base, the J end by 0 bases, with 13 bases between. The germline gives CDR1 LGHDT, CDR2 YNNKEL (reference sequence). The CDR3 loop spans 18 amino acids. Written as DNA, the CDR3 is TGTGCCAGCAGCCAAGCCTGGGGGGGCTACTCTGGGGCCAACGTCCTGACTTTC. Residues: CASSQAWGGYSGANVLTF.

This chain links TRBV10-3 with TRBJ1-1; D ambiguous. V dropped 2 bases and J dropped 4 bases, with 8 bases sitting between them. This CDR3 is 13 amino acids long. Germline loops: CDR1 ENHRY, CDR2 SYGVKD. The CDR3 region has the DNA TGTGCCATCAGTGAGAGGCCGGGCACTGAAGCTTTCTTT. This codes for CAISERPGTEAFF.